The 6 T cell receptor beta chains reported below all come from one sample, sequenced in a study of blood T cell repertoires in COVID-19. Assay used: immunoSEQ multiplex PCR; TCRdb lists only in-frame clones, some missing. The table shows more than 95,000 clones, with 80% to 90% occurring only once. Sample: peripheral blood. The origin of the receptors is a human donor in a cohort sampled during active COVID-19.

The gene calls are TRBV7-3 and TRBJ2-5; 13 bases map to TRBD2. CDR3 length: 15 residues. The germline V gene has CDR1 SGHTA and CDR2 FQGTGA. V shed 5 bases and J 7 bases; nucleotides not matched to a gene: 7. The CDR3 region is CASSPLAGGQATQYF. As DNA, the CDR3 is TGTGCCAGCAGCCCACTAGCGGGGGGGCAGGCGACCCAGTACTTC.

The chain couples TRBV7-9 to TRBJ2-7; no firm D call. The ends were cut back, 5 bases at V and 3 bases at J, with 8 bases in the middle. This CDR3 is 12 amino acids long. Germline V CDR1 and CDR2: SEHNR, FQNEAQ (reference sequence). The CDR3 region has the DNA TGTGCCAGCAGCCCCAACAGCTACGAGCAGTACTTC. Protein sequence: CASSPNSYEQYF.

The chain uses TRBV4-2 and TRBJ2-2; 7 bases map to TRBD2. V shed 1 base, J shed 2 bases, and the junction held 4 bases outside the gene matches. CDR1 and CDR2 (germline): LGHNA, YNFKEQ. The CDR3 sequence is 16 residues long. The CDR3: CASSQAASGNTGELFF. CDR3 DNA sequence: TGTGCCAGCAGCCAAGCTGCTAGCGGTAACACCGGGGAGCTGTTTTTT.

CDR3 residues: CASRTRDRTNSPLHF. In nucleotides, the CDR3 is TGTGCCAGCAGGACCCGGGACAGGACTAATTCACCCCTCCACTTT. The chain employs TRBV6-5 and TRBJ1-6, with 8 bases matching TRBD1. Germline CDR1 reads MNHEY; CDR2 reads SVGAGI. The length of the CDR3 is 15 residues. Losses at the gene ends were 6 bases for V and 6 bases for J; bases not matched to a gene: 7.

CDR3 in amino acids: CASSHGTSDGYEQYF. CDR3 DNA: TGCGCCAGCAGCCATGGTACTAGCGACGGCTACGAGCAGTACTTC. This chain links TRBV4-3 with TRBJ2-7, with 7 bases fitting TRBD2. The V segment lost 3 bases and the J segment 3 bases; nucleotides outside the gene matches: 8. This CDR3 has 15 residues. The germline CDR1 and CDR2 sequences are LGHNA and YSLEER.

V usage is TRBV3-1 (or the pseudogene TRBV3-2) and J usage is TRBJ2-3; TRBD2 matches 8 bases. Trimming took 4 bases from V and 5 from J; bases not matched to a gene: 11. CDR3 length equals 16 residues. CDR1 is LGHDT, CDR2 YNNKEL, per germline (reference sequence). The CDR3 spells CASSRGGGGRGDTQYF. DNA of the CDR3: TGTGCCAGCAGCCGTGGGGGCGGGGGGCGAGGAGATACGCAGTATTTT.